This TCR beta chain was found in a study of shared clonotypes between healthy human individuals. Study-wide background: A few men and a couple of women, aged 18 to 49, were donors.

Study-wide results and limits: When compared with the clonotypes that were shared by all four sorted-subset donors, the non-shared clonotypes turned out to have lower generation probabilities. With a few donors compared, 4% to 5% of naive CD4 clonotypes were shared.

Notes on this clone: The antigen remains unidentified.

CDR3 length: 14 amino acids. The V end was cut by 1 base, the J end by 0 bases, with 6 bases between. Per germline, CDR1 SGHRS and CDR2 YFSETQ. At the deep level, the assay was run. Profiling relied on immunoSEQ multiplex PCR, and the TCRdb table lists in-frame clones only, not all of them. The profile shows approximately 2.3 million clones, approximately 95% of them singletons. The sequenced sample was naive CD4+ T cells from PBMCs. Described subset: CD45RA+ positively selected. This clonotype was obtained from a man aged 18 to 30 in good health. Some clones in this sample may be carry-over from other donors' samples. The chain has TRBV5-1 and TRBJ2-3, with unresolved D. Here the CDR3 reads CASSLKTSTDTQYF. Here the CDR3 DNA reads TGCGCCAGCAGCTTGAAAACTAGCACAGATACGCAGTATTTT.